A selection of T cell receptor beta chains follows, all from one sample in a study of blood T cell repertoires in COVID-19. The protocol was immunoSEQ multiplex PCR, while the TCRdb copy is restricted to in-frame clones and leaves out a portion. The sample shows a few hundred thousand clones, roughly nine tenths of them seen only once. Sequenced input: peripheral blood. These receptors all come from a man in his 60s with acute or convalescent COVID-19. The CDR3 runs from the conserved cysteine through the conserved F or W. A D gene is named only where the DNA matches it firmly. Some rows mark clone size as missing; the rest say once, few, many or name a class of expanded clone.

V	J	size	D	DNA	CDR3
TRBV7-2	TRBJ1-5	.	TRBD1	TGTGCCAGCAGCTTAGGACAGGGACATCAGCCCCAGCATTTT	CASSLGQGHQPQHF
TRBV28	TRBJ1-1	.	.	TGTGCCAGCAGTACTCAACGGGGTCCCAACACTGAAGCTTTCTTT	CASSTQRGPNTEAFF
TRBV7-2	TRBJ1-1	.	TRBD1	TGTGCCAGCAGCCAGGTTGGGGACAGCTACACTGAAGCTTTCTTT	CASSQVGDSYTEAFF
TRBV5-5	TRBJ2-7	.	TRBD1	TGTGCCAGCAGCTTGGTTGGGGGACAGGGGAAATACGAGCAGTACTTC	CASSLVGGQGKYEQYF
TRBV18	TRBJ2-1	.	TRBD2	TGTGCCAGCTCACCACCGATAGCGGGAGGTGAGCAGTTCTTC	CASSPPIAGGEQFF
TRBV12-5	TRBJ2-5	once	TRBD1	TGTGCTAGTGGTTTCGGACAGGGGCAACAAGAGACCCAGTACTTC	CASGFGQGQQETQYF
TRBV19	TRBJ1-3	.	.	TGTGCCAGTCGCACGCGGGGGGGTTCCGGAAACACCATATATTTT	CASRTRGGSGNTIYF
TRBV28	TRBJ1-4	.	.	TGTGCCAGCAGTGGGCTCAACCTGGGGGCGCGGGAAAAACTGTTTTTT	CASSGLNLGAREKLFF
TRBV9	TRBJ2-7	few	.	TGTGCCAGCAGCGTAGGCGAGGGCAGTAAGTACGAGCAGTACTTC	CASSVGEGSKYEQYF
TRBV4-1	TRBJ2-7	once	.	TGCGCCAGCAGCCAAGGGGCGTTCTCCTACGAGCAGTACTTC	CASSQGAFSYEQYF
TRBV7-2	TRBJ2-7	.	.	TGTGCCAGCACCCTATTGGACCCAATACAGGGAGAGCAGTACTTC	CASTLLDPIQGEQYF
TRBV28	TRBJ1-2	.	.	TGTGCCAGCAGCCCGTTCAAACGGCCCCGAGGGGGCTACACCTTC	CASSPFKRPRGGYTF
TRBV5-8	TRBJ1-4	.	.	TGTGCCAGCAGCCCGGGGACATCCCCAGCTAATGAAAAACTGTTTTTT	CASSPGTSPANEKLFF
TRBV9	TRBJ2-1	.	TRBD2	TGTGCCAGCAGCGGGCGGGAGCCCCCCTACAATGAGCAGTTCTTC	CASSGREPPYNEQFF
TRBV10-3	TRBJ1-1	.	TRBD1	TGTGCCATCGGGGACAGGGGGCCGAACACTGAAGCTTTCTTT	CAIGDRGPNTEAFF
TRBV6-6	TRBJ2-7	.	TRBD1	TGTGCCAGCACCAACACAGGGGCGGGCTACGAGCAGTACTTC	CASTNTGAGYEQYF
TRBV25-1	TRBJ2-7	.	.	TGTGCCAGCAGAGGGGAGGCAACAGGCTCCTACGAGCAGTACTTC	CASRGEATGSYEQYF
TRBV9	TRBJ2-1	.	TRBD2	TGTGCCAGCAGCTTAAGACTAGCGGGAGGGCTAAGGGAGCAGTTCTTC	CASSLRLAGGLREQFF
TRBV5-1	TRBJ1-2	.	.	TGCGCCAGCAGCTTGAGGGGAACGAACTATGGCTACACCTTC	CASSLRGTNYGYTF
TRBV25-1	TRBJ2-4	.	.	TGTGCCAGCAGTGACTCCCGGACAGCGACTAAAAACATTCAGTACTTC	CASSDSRTATKNIQYF
TRBV6-6	TRBJ1-1	.	TRBD1	TGTGCCAGCAGTTCGACAGGGGGCCTCGAAGCTTTCTTT	CASSSTGGLEAFF
TRBV6-1	TRBJ2-3	.	TRBD2	TGTGCCAGCAGTGGGGGACTAGCGGGACGATTGGCAGATACGCAGTATTTT	CASSGGLAGRLADTQYF
TRBV19	TRBJ1-2	.	.	TGTGCCAGTAGATCGGGTGCTAACTATGGCTACACCTTC	CASRSGANYGYTF
TRBV5-1	TRBJ2-3	once	TRBD2	TGCGCCAGCAGAGATCTAGCGGGAGGAAGCACAGATACGCAGTATTTT	CASRDLAGGSTDTQYF
TRBV27	TRBJ2-7	.	TRBD2	TGTGCCAGCAGTTCCTCCCGTTCGGGGGGGAGATACGAGCAGTACTTC	CASSSSRSGGRYEQYF
TRBV2	TRBJ2-2	.	.	TGTGCCAGCAAAGCGAGTACAACCCGCCGCACCGGGGAGCTGTTTTTT	CASKASTTRRTGELFF
TRBV3-1/TRBV3-2	TRBJ2-7	.	TRBD2	TGTGCCAGCAGCGGGGGACTAGCGGGAGCCTACGAGCAGTACTTC	CASSGGLAGAYEQYF
TRBV19	TRBJ1-1	.	TRBD1	TGTGCCAGTAGTATAGCGTTGCGGACAGGAGGGGAAGCTTTCTTT	CASSIALRTGGEAFF
TRBV7-8	TRBJ2-7	.	.	TGTGCCAGCAGCCGACCAGGCCCCTACGAGCAGTACTTC	CASSRPGPYEQYF
TRBV28	TRBJ1-1	.	TRBD1	TGTGCCAGCAGTAGGATCGACAGGGTCCCTGAAGCTTTCTTT	CASSRIDRVPEAFF
TRBV6-5	TRBJ2-7	.	TRBD2	TGTGCCAGCAGATGGGACGGGAGGGCTGGCTACGAGCAGTACTTC	CASRWDGRAGYEQYF
TRBV6-5	TRBJ2-2	.	.	TGTGCCAGCAGCAGCACTGACTTGACCGGGGAGCTGTTTTTT	CASSSTDLTGELFF
TRBV10-3	TRBJ1-4	.	.	TGTGCCATCGCCGAGAATGAAAAACTGTTTTTT	CAIAENEKLFF
TRBV19	TRBJ2-7	.	TRBD1	TGTGCCAGTAGTCGGACAGGGGTCTACGAGCAGTACTTC	CASSRTGVYEQYF
TRBV4-3	TRBJ2-2	few	.	TGCGCCAGCAGCCCTCGGGCCCCCGCGGGGACCGGGGAGCTGTTTTTT	CASSPRAPAGTGELFF
TRBV7-2	TRBJ2-4	.	TRBD2	TGTGCCAGCAGCTACCGACTAGCGGAAGCTCTAGCCAAAAACATTCAGTACTTC	CASSYRLAEALAKNIQYF
TRBV5-4	TRBJ1-1	.	.	TGTGCCAGCAGCTTGGCCAAGGGGCTGAACACTGAAGCTTTCTTT	CASSLAKGLNTEAFF
TRBV10-3	TRBJ1-3	.	.	TGTGCCACCGCGCTGAACTCTGGAAACACCATATATTTT	CATALNSGNTIYF
TRBV28	TRBJ1-1	.	TRBD1	TGTGCCAGCAGTCCCATAGGACAGGGGAACACTGAAGCTTTCTTT	CASSPIGQGNTEAFF
TRBV14	TRBJ1-6	.	.	TGTGCCTCGAGGAGCTCCTATAATTCACCCCTCCACTTT	CASRSSYNSPLHF
TRBV27	TRBJ1-4	.	TRBD1	TGTGCCAGCTCTACAGGGGGTGATGAAAAACTGTTTTTT	CASSTGGDEKLFF
TRBV27	TRBJ2-6	few	TRBD1	TGTGCCAGCAGTTTATCTCAGGGGGCTGCTGGGGCCAACGTCCTGACTTTC	CASSLSQGAAGANVLTF
TRBV18	TRBJ1-1	.	.	TGTGCCAGCTCACCACCCAACAGCATGAACACTGAAGCTTTCTTT	CASSPPNSMNTEAFF
TRBV28	TRBJ1-1	.	.	TGTGCCAGCAGCTTCCTGAGAGGACTCTTGAACACTGAAGCTTTCTTT	CASSFLRGLLNTEAFF
TRBV24-1	TRBJ2-1	.	TRBD2	TGTGCCACCAGTGATTTGGGCCCCTCGGGGGGCTCCTACAATGAGCAGTTCTTC	CATSDLGPSGGSYNEQFF
TRBV6-5	TRBJ1-5	once	.	TGTGCCACCCAGGAGGGACGGGAGAGCAATCAGCCCCAGCATTTT	CATQEGRESNQPQHF